Relative to its sample, the clone carrying this T cell receptor beta chain is medium-sized. Repertoires were generated with immunoSEQ multiplex PCR, while TCRdb's copy carries only in-frame clones and drops some. Among about 31,000 clones listed, about 87% were seen once. This record comes from a study of OX40 agonist ivuxolimab in advanced cancers. Trimming removed 5 bases from V and 11 bases from J, with 13 bases in between. The length of the CDR3 is 12 residues. Germline loops: CDR1 MNHEY, CDR2 SVGAGI. Specimen: CD4+ or CD8+ T cells sorted from blood, collected in a trial of the OX40 agonist ivuxolimab. The chain carries TRBV6-5 and TRBJ2-1; possibly TRBD2 for D (6 bases). This receptor was taken from an adult with an advanced solid tumor such as melanoma, head and neck, liver or kidney cancer. CDR3 nucleotide sequence: TGTGCCAGCAGTCCCCGAGGACTAAAGCAGTTCTTC. Amino acids: CASSPRGLKQFF.